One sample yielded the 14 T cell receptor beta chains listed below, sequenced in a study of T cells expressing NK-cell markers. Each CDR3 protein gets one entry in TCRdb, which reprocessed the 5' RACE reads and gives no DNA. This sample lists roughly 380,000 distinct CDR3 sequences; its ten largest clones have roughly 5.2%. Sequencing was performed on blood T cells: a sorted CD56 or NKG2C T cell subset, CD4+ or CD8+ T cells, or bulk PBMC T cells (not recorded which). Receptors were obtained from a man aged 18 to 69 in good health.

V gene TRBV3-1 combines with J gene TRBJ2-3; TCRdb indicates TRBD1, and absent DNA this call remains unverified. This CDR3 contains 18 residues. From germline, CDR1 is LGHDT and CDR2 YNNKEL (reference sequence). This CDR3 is CASSRANRGLTSTDTQYF.

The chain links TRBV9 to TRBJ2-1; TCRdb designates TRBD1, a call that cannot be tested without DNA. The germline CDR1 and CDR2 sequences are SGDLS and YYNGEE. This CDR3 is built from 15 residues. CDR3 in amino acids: CASSVKDRTYNEQFF.

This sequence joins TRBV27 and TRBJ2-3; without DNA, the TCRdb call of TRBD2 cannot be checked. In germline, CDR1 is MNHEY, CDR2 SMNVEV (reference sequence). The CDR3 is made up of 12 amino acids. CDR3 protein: CASSLSGTSEYF.

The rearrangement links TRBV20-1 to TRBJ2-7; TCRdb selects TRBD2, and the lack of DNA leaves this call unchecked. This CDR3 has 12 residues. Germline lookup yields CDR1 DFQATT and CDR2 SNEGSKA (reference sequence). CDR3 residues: CSARAYGSGQYF.

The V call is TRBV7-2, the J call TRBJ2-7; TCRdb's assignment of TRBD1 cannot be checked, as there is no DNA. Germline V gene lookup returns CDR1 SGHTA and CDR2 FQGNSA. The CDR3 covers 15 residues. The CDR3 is CASSPQRTGGYEQYF.

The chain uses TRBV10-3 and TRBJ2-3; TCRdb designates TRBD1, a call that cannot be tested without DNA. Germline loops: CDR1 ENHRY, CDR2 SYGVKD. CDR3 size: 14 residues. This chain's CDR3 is CAISTGTGDHTQYF.

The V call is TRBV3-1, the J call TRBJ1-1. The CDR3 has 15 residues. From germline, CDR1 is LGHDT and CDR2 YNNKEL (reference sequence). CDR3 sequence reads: CASSPAGVREDEAFF.

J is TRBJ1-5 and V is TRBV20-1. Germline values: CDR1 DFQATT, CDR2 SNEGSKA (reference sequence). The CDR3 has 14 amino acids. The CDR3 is CSANGGNSNQPQHF.

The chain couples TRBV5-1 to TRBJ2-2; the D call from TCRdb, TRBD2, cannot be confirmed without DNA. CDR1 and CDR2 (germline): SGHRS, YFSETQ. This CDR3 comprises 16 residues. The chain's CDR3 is CASSLNMREVTGELFF.

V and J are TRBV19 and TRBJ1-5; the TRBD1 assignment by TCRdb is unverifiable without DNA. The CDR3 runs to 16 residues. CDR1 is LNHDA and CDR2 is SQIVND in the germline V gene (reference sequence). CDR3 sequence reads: CASSAPDRGGNQPQHF.

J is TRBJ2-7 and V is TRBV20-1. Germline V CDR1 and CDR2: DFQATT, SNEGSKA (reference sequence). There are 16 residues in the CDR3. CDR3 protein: CSARDSGRHSSYEQYF.

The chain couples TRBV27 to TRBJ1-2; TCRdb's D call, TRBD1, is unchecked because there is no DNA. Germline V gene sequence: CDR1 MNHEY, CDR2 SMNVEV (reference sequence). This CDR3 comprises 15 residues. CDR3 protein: CASSPTRTGTYGYTF.

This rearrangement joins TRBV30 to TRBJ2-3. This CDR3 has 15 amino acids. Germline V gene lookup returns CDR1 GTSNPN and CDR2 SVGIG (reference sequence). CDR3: CAWSVKLAGTDTQYF.

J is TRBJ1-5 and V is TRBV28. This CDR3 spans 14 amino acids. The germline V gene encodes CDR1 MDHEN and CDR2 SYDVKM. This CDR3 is CASRYDLSNQPQHF.